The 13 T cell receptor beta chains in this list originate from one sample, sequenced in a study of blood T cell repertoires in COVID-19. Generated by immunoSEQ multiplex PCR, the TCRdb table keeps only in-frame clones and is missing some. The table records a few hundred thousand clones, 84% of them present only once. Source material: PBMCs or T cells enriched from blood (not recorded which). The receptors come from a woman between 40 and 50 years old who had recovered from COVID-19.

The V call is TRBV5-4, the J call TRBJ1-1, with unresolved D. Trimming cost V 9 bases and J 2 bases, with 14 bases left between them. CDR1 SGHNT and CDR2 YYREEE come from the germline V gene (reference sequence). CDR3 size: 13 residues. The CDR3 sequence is CATQLAVNTEAFF. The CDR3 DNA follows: TGTGCCACCCAGCTTGCGGTTAACACTGAAGCTTTCTTT.

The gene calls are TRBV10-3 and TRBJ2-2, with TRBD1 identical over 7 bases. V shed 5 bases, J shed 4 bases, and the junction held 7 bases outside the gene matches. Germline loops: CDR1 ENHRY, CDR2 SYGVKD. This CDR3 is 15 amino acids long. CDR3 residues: CAISLRQGVTGELFF. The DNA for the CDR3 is TGTGCCATCAGTCTACGACAGGGTGTCACCGGGGAGCTGTTTTTT.

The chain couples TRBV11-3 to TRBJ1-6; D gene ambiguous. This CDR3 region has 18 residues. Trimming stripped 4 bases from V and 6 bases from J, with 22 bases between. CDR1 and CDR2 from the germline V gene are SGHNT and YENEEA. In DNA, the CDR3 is TGTGCCAGCAGCTCCGCCGGGCCCCTCGGAGGGAGTAATTCACCCCTCCACTTT. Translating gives CASSSAGPLGGSNSPLHF. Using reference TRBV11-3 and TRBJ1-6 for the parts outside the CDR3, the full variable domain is EAGVVQSPRYKIIEKKQPVAFWCNPISGHNTLYWYLQNLGQGPELLIRYENEEAVDDSQLPKDRFSAERLKGVDSTLKIQPAELGDSAVYLCASSSAGPLGGSNSPLHFGNGTRLTVT.

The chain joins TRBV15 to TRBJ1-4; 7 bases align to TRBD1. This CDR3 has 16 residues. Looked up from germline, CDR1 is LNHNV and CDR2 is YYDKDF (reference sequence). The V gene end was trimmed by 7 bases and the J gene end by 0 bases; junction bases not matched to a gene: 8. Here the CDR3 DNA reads TGTGCCACCACATCCGGGCAGGGGGCAACTAATGAAAAACTGTTTTTT. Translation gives CATTSGQGATNEKLFF.

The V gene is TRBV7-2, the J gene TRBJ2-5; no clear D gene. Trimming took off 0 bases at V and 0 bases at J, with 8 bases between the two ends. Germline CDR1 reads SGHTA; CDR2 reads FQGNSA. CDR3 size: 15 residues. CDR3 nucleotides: TGTGCCAGCAGCTTAGCGCTGCAGTACCAAGAGACCCAGTACTTC. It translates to CASSLALQYQETQYF.

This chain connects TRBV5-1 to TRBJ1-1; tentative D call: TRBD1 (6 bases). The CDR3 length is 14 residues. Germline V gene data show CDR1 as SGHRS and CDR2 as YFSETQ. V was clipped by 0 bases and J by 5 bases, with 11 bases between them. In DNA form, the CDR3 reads TGCGCCAGCAGCTTGGAGGTGGACAGTACTGAAGCTTTCTTT. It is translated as CASSLEVDSTEAFF.

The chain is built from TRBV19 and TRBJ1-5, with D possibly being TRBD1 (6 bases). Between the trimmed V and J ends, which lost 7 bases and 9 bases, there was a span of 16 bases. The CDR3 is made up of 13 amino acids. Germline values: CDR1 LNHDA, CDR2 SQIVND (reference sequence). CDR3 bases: TGTGCCAGTAACTGGGGGGGCGCAGTGCCCCAGCATTTT. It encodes CASNWGGAVPQHF. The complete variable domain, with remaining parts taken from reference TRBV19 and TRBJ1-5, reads DGGITQSPKYLFRKEGQNVTLSCEQNLNHDAMYWYRQDPGQGLRLIYYSQIVNDFQKGDIAEGYSVSREKKESFPLTVTSAQKNPTAFYLCASNWGGAVPQHFGDGTRLSIL.

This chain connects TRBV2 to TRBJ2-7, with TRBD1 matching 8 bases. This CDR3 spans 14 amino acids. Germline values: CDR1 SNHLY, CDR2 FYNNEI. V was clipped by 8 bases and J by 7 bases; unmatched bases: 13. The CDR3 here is CASHAAGGLGEQYF. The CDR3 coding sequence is TGTGCCAGCCATGCCGCAGGGGGCTTAGGTGAGCAGTACTTC. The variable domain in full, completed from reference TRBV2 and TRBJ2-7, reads EPEVTQTPSHQVTQMGQEVILRCVPISNHLYFYWYRQILGQKVEFLVSFYNNEISEKSEIFDDQFSVERPDGSNFTLKIRSTKLEDSAMYFCASHAAGGLGEQYFGPGTRLTVT.

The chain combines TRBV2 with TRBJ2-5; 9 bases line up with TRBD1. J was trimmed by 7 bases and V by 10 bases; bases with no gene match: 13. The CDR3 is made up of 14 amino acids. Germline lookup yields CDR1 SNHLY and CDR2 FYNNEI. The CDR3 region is CATTRTGDLRTQYF. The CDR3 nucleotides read TGTGCCACTACCAGGACAGGGGATTTAAGGACCCAGTACTTC.

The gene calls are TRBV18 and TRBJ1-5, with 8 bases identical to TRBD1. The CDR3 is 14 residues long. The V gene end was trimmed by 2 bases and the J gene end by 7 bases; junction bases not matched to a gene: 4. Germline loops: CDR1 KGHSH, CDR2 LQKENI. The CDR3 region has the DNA TGTGCCAGCTCACCAGGTACAGGGGGGCAGCCCCAGCATTTT. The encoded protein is CASSPGTGGQPQHF.

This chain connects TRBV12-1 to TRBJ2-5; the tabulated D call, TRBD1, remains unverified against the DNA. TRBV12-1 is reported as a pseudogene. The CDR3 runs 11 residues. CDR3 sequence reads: CASYSQETQYF. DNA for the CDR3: TGTGCCAGCTACAGTCAAGAGACCCAGTACTTC.

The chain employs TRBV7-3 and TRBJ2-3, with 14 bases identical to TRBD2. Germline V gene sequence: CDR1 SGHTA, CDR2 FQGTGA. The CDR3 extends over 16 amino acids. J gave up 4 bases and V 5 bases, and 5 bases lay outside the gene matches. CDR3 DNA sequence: TGTGCCAGCAGCGCAGGACTAGCGGGAGGTTCAGATACGCAGTATTTT. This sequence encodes CASSAGLAGGSDTQYF.

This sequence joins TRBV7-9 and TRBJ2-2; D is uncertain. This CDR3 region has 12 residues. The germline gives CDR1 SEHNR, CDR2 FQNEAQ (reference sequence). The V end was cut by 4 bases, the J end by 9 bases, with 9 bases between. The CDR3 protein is CASSSKVWELFF. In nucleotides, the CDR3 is TGTGCCAGCAGCTCTAAAGTGTGGGAGCTGTTTTTT.